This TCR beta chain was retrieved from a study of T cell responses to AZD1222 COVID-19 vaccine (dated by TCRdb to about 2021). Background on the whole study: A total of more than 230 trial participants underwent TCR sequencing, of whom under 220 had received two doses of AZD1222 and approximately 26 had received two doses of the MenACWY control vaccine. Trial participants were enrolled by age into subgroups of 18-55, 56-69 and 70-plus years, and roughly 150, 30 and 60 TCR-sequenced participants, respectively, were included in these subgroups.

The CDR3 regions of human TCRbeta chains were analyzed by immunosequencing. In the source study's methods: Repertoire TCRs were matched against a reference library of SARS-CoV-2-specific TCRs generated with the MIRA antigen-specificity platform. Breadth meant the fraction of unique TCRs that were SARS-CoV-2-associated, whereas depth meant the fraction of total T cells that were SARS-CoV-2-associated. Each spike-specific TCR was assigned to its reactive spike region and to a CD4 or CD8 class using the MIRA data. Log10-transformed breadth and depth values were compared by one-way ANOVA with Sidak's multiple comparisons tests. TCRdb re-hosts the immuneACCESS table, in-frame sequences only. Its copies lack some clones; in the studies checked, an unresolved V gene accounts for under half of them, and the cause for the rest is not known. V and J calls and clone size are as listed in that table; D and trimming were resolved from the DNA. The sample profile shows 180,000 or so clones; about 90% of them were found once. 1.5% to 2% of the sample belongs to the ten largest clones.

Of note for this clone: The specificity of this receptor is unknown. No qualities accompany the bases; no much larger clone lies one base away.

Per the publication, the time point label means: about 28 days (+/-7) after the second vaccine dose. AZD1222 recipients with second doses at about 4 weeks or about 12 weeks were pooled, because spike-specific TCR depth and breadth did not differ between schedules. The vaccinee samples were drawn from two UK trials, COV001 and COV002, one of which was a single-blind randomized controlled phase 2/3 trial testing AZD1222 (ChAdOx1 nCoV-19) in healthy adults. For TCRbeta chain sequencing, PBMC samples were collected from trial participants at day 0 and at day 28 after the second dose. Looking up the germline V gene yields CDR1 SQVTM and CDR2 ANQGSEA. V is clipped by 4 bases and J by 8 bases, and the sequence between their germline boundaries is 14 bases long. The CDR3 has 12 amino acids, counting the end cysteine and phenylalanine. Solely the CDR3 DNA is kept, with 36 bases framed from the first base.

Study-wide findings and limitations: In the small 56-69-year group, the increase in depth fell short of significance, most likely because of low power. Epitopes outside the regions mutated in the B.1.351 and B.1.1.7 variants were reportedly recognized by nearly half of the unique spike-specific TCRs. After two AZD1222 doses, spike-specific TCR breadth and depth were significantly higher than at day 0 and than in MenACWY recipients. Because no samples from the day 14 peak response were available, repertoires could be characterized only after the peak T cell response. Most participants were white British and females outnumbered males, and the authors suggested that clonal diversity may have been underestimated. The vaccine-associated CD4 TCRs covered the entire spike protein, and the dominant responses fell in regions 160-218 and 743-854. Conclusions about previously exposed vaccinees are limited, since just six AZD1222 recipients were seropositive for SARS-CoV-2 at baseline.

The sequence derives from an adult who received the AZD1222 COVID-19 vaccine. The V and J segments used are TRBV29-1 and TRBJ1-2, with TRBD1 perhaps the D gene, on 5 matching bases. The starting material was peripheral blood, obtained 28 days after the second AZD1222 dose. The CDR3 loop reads CSVGQPNGGYTF. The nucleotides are TGCAGCGTTGGACAGCCCAATGGGGGCTACACCTTC.